This T cell receptor beta chain was captured by sequencing in a study of blood T cell repertoires in COVID-19. This clone was detected only once. Method: immunoSEQ multiplex PCR; TCRdb's copy keeps in-frame clones and lacks some. The sample lists around 400,000 clones; more than 80% were seen once. V shed 0 bases and J shed 3 bases, with 20 bases lying between them. The CDR3 is 17 residues long. From germline, CDR1 is GTSNPN and CDR2 SVGIG (reference sequence). The V and J genes are TRBV30 and TRBJ1-1, with D tentatively TRBD1 (5 bases). The sample comprised peripheral blood. The sequence was obtained from a man in his forties with acute or convalescent COVID-19. This chain's CDR3 is CAWSVRSRVARDTEAFF. The CDR3 region has the DNA TGTGCCTGGAGTGTCCGGAGCAGGGTGGCGAGAGACACTGAAGCTTTCTTT.